This T cell receptor (beta chain) was captured by sequencing in a study of metastatic and nonmetastatic thyroid tumors. Study at large: Repertoire comparisons spanned blood and tumor or nodule tissue from malignant and benign thyroid patients.

How the authors handled the data: CDR3 differences across clinicopathological groups were used to build a distant-metastasis classifier for papillary thyroid cancer. TCRdb reprocessed the PCR reads via MiXCR. The V and J calls and clone size come from TCRdb's table, not from the authors' own analysis. The sample includes 30,000 to 40,000 clones, roughly a sixth of them seen just once. Prior to thyroid surgery, none of the patients had received any treatment. This clone is categorized as medium-sized. CDR1 is MNHNS, CDR2 SASEGT, per germline. V was pared by 6 bases and J by 5 bases, with 5 bases of the junction left unmatched. The CDR3 extends over 15 amino acids.

The chain couples TRBV6-1 to TRBJ1-6, with 9 bases that match TRBD1. Specimen: blood. The sequence derives from a male donor with papillary thyroid cancer or a benign thyroid nodule (not recorded which). Some clones in this sample may be carry-over from other donors' samples. The CDR3 loop reads CASSFDRGNNSPLHF. Written as DNA, the CDR3 is TGTGCCAGCAGCTTTGACAGGGGGAATAATTCACCCCTCCACTTT.